This TCR beta chain was observed in a study of memory CD4+ T cells and cytomegalovirus serostatus. Study-wide findings and caveats: A US-trained random forest predicted CMV serostatus with median AUC around 0.92.

Trimming shortened V by 3 bases and J by 3 bases, and 3 bases separated the two germline ends. The CDR3 extends over 11 amino acids. Looked up from germline, CDR1 is SGHAT and CDR2 is FQNNGV. The sort gate was single viable CD3+CD4+CD8-CD45RO+ cells for memory CD4+ T cells. Turning to this clone: Antigen specificity is unknown.

Sequenced by immunoSEQ multiplex PCR; TCRdb stores in-frame clones only, minus some. The profile covers tens of thousands of clones, with about four fifths appearing a single time and over 0.35% taken by the ten largest. The clonotype comes from an adult in good health and CMV-seronegative. The sequenced material came from memory CD4+ T cells from blood. The rearrangement links TRBV11-2 to TRBJ2-7, with no clear D. This chain's CDR3 is CASSFSYEQYF. In nucleotides, the CDR3 is TGTGCCAGCAGCTTTAGCTACGAGCAGTACTTC.